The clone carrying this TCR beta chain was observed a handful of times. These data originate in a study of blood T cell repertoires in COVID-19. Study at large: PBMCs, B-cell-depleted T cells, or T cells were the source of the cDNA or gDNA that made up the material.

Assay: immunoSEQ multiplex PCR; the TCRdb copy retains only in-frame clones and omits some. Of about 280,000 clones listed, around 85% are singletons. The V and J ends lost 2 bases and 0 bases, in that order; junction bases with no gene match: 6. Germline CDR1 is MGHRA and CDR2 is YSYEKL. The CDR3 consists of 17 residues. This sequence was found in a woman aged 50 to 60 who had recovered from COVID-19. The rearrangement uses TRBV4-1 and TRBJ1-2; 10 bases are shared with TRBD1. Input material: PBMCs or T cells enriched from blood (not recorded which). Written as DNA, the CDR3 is TGCGCCAGCAGCCAACTGACAGGGGGCACTGCTAACTATGGCTACACCTTC. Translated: CASSQLTGGTANYGYTF.